The sequence of this T cell receptor (beta chain) was determined in a study of vaccination effects on CD4 cells after COVID-19. Germline values: CDR1 LGHDT, CDR2 YNNKEL (reference sequence). V shed 3 bases and J shed 3 bases, with 5 bases lying between them. The CDR3 runs 12 residues. Regarding this clone: Its specificity is not known.

Antigen-specific CD4+ T cells were expanded (with viral peptide pools) by the ViraFEST assay ahead of sequencing. After roughly ten days in culture, the CD4+ T cells were isolated. This person caught SARS-CoV-2 sometime from March to December 2020, and PCR testing confirmed the infection. Wells of a few million PBMC each were grown with about 9.8 IU/ml IL-2 and 9.5 to 10 ug/ml peptides. Libraries were prepared by immunoSEQ multiplex PCR; TCRdb keeps only in-frame clonotypes and omits some of them. The sample yields fewer than 30,000 clones, about 80% seen once. Sequenced here: CD4+ T cells from PBMCs cultured with HCoV-NL63 spike peptides, sampled before COVID-19 vaccination. The chain employs TRBV3-1 (or the pseudogene TRBV3-2) and TRBJ1-1, with unresolved D. This sequence was found in a human donor who had a prior SARS-CoV-2 infection. The CDR3 DNA reads as TGTGCCAGCAGCCAGGTGGACACTGAAGCTTTCTTT. Translation: CASSQVDTEAFF.